These T cell receptor beta chains were read from a single sample in a study of read filtering for tumor transcriptome and immune sequencing. TCRdb reprocessed the reads via MiXCR and lists one record per CDR3 protein. The sample lists roughly 25,000 distinct CDR3 sequences; under 15% were seen once. The sample taken for sequencing was a population of CD138-negative cells sorted from bone marrow. Every receptor here comes from a donor at least 40 years old with multiple myeloma. CDR3s include the opening cysteine and the closing phenylalanine or tryptophan. Fields, in order: J gene, V gene, CDR3 protein.

J gene: TRBJ2-4; V gene: TRBV2; CDR3 protein: CASSEASAAKNIQYF
J gene: TRBJ2-1; V gene: TRBV12-3/TRBV12-4; CDR3 protein: CASSWSDSYNEQFF
J gene: TRBJ2-2; V gene: TRBV11-2; CDR3 protein: CASSRAAGDGAGELFF
J gene: TRBJ2-7; V gene: TRBV28; CDR3 protein: CASSFWGYEQYF
J gene: TRBJ2-1; V gene: TRBV5-1; CDR3 protein: CASSSVGLAGVSYNEQFF
J gene: TRBJ2-2; V gene: TRBV6-5; CDR3 protein: CASGPRALNTGELFF
J gene: TRBJ2-3; V gene: TRBV6-4; CDR3 protein: CASSEMFSGLRADTQYF
J gene: TRBJ1-1; V gene: TRBV19; CDR3 protein: CASGRDREDTEAFF
J gene: TRBJ2-1; V gene: TRBV7-9; CDR3 protein: CASSLAGNRVKVQFF
J gene: TRBJ2-7; V gene: TRBV19; CDR3 protein: CASSPDRASSYEQYF
J gene: TRBJ2-1; V gene: TRBV29-1; CDR3 protein: CSAPGQGAEKYSHNEQFF
J gene: TRBJ1-4; V gene: TRBV4-1; CDR3 protein: CASSQELGTNEKLFF
J gene: TRBJ1-1; V gene: TRBV20-1; CDR3 protein: CSAAGRVNTEALF
J gene: TRBJ2-3; V gene: TRBV20-1; CDR3 protein: CSASDGRSADTQYF
J gene: TRBJ2-3; V gene: TRBV3-1; CDR3 protein: CASSQEKREMEDTQYF
J gene: TRBJ1-2; V gene: TRBV20-1; CDR3 protein: CSASSTQLVYGYTF
J gene: TRBJ2-1; V gene: TRBV24-1; CDR3 protein: CATSAADGPKYNEQFF
J gene: TRBJ2-1; V gene: TRBV20-1; CDR3 protein: CSARTSGYSYNEQFF
J gene: TRBJ2-7; V gene: TRBV27; CDR3 protein: CASSLGTAYEQYF
J gene: TRBJ2-3; V gene: TRBV28; CDR3 protein: CASSSDSTAQYF
J gene: TRBJ2-1; V gene: TRBV7-2; CDR3 protein: CASSFSINEQFF